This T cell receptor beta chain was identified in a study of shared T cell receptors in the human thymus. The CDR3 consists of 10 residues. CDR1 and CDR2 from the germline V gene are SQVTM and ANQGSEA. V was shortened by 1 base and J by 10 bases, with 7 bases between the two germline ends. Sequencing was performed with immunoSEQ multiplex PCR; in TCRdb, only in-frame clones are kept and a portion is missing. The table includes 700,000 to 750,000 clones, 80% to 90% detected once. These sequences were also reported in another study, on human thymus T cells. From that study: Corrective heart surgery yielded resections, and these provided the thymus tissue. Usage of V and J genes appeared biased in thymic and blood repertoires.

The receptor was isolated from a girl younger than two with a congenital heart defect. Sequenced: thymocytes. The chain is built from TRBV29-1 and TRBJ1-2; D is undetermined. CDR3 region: CSVEGPPYTF. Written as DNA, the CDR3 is TGCAGCGTTGAAGGTCCTCCCTACACCTTC.